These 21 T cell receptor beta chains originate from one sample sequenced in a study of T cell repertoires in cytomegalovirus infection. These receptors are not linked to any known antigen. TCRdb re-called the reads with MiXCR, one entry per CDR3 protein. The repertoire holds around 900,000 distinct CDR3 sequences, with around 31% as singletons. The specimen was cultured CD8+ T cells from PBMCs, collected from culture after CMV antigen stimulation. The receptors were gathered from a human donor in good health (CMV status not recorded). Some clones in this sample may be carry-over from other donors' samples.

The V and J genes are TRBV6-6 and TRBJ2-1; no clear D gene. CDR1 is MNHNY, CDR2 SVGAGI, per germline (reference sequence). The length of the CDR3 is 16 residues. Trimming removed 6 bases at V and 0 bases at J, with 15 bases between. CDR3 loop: CASRPFEGLSYNEQFF. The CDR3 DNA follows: TGTGCCAGCAGACCTTTCGAAGGGCTCTCCTACAATGAGCAGTTCTTC.

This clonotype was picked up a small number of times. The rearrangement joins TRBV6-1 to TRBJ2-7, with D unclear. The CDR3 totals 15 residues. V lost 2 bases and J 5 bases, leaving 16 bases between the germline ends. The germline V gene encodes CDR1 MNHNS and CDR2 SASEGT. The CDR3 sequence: CASSEIKSFRDEQYF. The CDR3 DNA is TGTGCCAGCAGTGAAATAAAGAGTTTCCGAGACGAGCAGTACTTC.

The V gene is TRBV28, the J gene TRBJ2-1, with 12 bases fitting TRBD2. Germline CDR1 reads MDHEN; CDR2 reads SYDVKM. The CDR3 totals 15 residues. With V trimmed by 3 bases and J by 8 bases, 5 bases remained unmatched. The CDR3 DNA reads TGTGCCAGCAGTTTCGTACTAGCGGGGGGAGATGAGCAGTTCTTC. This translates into CASSFVLAGGDEQFF.

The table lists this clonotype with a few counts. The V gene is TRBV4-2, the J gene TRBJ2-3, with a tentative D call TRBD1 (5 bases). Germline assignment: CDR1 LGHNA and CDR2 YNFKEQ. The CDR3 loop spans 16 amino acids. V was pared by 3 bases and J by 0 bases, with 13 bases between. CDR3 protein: CASSQFSDTSTDTQYF. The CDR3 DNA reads TGTGCCAGCAGCCAGTTTTCGGACACCAGCACAGATACGCAGTATTTT.

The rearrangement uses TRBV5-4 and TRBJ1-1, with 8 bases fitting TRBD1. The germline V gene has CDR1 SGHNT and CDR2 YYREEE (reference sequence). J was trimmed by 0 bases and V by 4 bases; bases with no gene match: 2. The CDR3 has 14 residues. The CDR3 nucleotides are TGTGCCAGCAGCGCGGACAGGGTGAACACTGAAGCTTTCTTT. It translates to CASSADRVNTEAFF.

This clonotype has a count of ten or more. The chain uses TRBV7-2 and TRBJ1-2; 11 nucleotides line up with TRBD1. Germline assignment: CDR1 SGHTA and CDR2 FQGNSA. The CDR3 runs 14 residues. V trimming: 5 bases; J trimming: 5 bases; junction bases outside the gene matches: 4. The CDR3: CASSEDRGQYGYTF. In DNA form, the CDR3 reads TGTGCCAGCAGCGAGGACAGGGGGCAGTATGGCTACACCTTC.

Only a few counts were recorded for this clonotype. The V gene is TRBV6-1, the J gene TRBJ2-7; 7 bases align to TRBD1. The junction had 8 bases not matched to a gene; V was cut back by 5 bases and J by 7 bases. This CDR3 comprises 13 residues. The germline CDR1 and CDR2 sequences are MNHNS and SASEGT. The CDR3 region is CASSLTTGREQYV. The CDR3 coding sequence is TGTGCCAGCAGTTTAACGACAGGGCGGGAGCAGTACGTC.

The CDR3 is CASSSSQGLSSYEQYF. Written as DNA, the CDR3 is TGTGCCAGCAGCTCGTCGCAGGGTTTGAGCTCCTACGAGCAGTACTTC. This chain connects TRBV7-6 to TRBJ2-7, with D possibly TRBD1 on 5 matching bases. The V end was cut by 4 bases, the J end by 0 bases, with 16 bases between. The CDR3 consists of 16 residues. The V gene's germline CDR1 is SGHVS and CDR2 FNYEAQ.

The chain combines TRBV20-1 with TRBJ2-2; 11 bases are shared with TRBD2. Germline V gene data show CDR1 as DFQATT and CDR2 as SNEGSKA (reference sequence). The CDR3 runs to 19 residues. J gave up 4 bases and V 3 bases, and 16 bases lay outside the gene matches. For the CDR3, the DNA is TGCAGTGCTAGGGAACACCGACCCCCTAGCGGGAGGCGCACCGGGGAGCTGTTTTTT. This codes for CSAREHRPPSGRRTGELFF.

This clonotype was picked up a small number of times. This chain's CDR3 is CASRGGSRVQPQHF. CDR3 nucleotide sequence: TGTGCCAGCAGAGGGGGTTCCAGGGTCCAGCCCCAGCATTTT. This chain uses TRBV27 with TRBJ1-5; D may be TRBD1 (6 bases). The CDR3 consists of 14 residues. V lost 6 bases and J 7 bases, leaving 16 bases between the germline ends. CDR1 MNHEY and CDR2 SMNVEV come from the germline V gene (reference sequence).

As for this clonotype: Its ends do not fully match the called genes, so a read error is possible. The CDR3 nucleotides read TGTGTCAGCAGGCTACAGGGGGAAAATTCACCCCTCCACTTT. Its protein product is CVSRLQGENSPLHF. V and J are TRBV6-1 and TRBJ1-6; 8 nucleotides match TRBD1. The V gene's germline CDR1 is MNHNS and CDR2 SASEGT. The CDR3 has 14 amino acids.

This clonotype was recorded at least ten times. CDR3: CASSSPQGWSLYNEQFF. The DNA for the CDR3 is TGTGCCAGCAGCTCGCCTCAGGGGTGGTCCCTCTACAATGAGCAGTTCTTC. The chain recombines TRBV7-2 with TRBJ2-1; D possibly corresponds to TRBD1 (6 bases). The CDR3 loop spans 17 amino acids. The V and J ends lost 4 bases and 3 bases respectively, with 19 bases between them. CDR1 and CDR2 (germline): SGHTA, FQGNSA.

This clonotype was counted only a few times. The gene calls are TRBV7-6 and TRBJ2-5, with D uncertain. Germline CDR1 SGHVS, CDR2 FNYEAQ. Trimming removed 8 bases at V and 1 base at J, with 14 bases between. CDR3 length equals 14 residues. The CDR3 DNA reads TGTGCCAGCTCCCTGACATTCCCCCAAGAGACCCAGTACTTC. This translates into CASSLTFPQETQYF.

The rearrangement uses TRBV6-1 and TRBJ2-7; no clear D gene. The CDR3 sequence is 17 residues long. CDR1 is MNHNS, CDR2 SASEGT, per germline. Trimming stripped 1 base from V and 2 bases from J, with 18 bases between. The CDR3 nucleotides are TGTGCCAGCAGTGAAGGAACCGGCAGCCCATTAACCTACGAGCAGTACTTC. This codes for CASSEGTGSPLTYEQYF.

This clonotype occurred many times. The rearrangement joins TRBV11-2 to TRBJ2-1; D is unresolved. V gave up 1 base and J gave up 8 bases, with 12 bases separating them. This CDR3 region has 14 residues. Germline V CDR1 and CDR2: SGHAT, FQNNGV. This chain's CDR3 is CASSLASLGYEQFF. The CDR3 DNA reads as TGTGCCAGCAGCTTAGCCAGCCTAGGGTATGAGCAGTTCTTC.

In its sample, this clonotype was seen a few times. Here the CDR3 reads CAISAGLAESYEQYV. The CDR3 nucleotides read TGTGCCATCAGTGCGGGACTAGCGGAGTCCTACGAGCAGTACGTC. The V gene is TRBV10-3, the J gene TRBJ2-7, with TRBD2 matching 11 bases. Germline assignment: CDR1 ENHRY and CDR2 SYGVKD. The CDR3 is 15 residues long. V lost 4 bases and J lost 1; bases outside the gene matches: 3.

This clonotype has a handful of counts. The CDR3 DNA is TGTGCCAGCAGTGTCCCGGGATCCTACAATGAGCAGTTCTTC. Its translation is CASSVPGSYNEQFF. The J gene is TRBJ2-1, the V gene TRBV25-1; a weak D match, TRBD2 (5 bases). The CDR3 has 14 amino acids. The germline gives CDR1 MGHDK, CDR2 SYGVNS. Trimming cost V 4 bases and J 1 base, with 8 bases left between them.

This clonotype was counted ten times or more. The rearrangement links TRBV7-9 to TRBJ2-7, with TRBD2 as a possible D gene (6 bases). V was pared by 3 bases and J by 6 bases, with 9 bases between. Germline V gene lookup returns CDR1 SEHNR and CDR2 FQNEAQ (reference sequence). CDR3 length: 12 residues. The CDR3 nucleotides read TGTGCCAGCAGCTTCGGGACTGGCGAGCAGTACGTC. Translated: CASSFGTGEQYV.

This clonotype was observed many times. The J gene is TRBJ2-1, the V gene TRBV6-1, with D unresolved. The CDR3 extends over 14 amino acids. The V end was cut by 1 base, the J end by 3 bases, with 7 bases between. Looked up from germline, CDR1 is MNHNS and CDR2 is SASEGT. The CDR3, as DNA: TGTGCCAGCAGTGAAGGGACGGACTACAATGAGCAGTTCTTC. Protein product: CASSEGTDYNEQFF.

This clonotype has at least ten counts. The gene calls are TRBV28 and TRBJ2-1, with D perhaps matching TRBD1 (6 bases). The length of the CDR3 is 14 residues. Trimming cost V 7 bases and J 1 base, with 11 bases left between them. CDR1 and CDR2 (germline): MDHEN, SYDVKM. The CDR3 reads CASTTDSSYNEQFF. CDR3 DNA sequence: TGTGCCAGCACCACGGACAGTTCCTACAATGAGCAGTTCTTC.

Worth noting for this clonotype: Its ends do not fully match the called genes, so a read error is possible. The CDR3 DNA reads TGTGCTAGCAGCTTGGCTAGCGGCGGGGAGCTGTTTTTT. Protein sequence: CASSLASGGELFF. This chain links TRBV7-7 with TRBJ2-2; 7 bases agree with TRBD2. This CDR3 contains 13 residues. Germline V gives CDR1 SSHAT, CDR2 FNYEAQ (reference sequence).